The table lists the clone carrying this TCR beta chain with a few counts. The CDR3 has 12 amino acids. Per the germline V gene, CDR1 is SQVTM and CDR2 is ANQGSEA. V was shortened by 4 bases and J by 7 bases, with 13 bases between the two germline ends. The sample comes from a study of chemoradiotherapy in HPV16-positive cancers. Data came from immunoSEQ multiplex PCR; TCRdb stores just in-frame clones and leaves some out. The data show fewer than 1,500 clones, around 84% seen once. J is TRBJ2-5 and V is TRBV29-1; no reliable D call. The TCR originated in a human donor with HPV-associated anogenital cancer. Here the sequenced sample was tumor tissue, taken from a patient who underwent chemoradiotherapy. The CDR3 spells CSVAPAVGTQYF. The CDR3 DNA reads TGCAGCGTTGCTCCGGCGGTAGGGACCCAGTACTTC.